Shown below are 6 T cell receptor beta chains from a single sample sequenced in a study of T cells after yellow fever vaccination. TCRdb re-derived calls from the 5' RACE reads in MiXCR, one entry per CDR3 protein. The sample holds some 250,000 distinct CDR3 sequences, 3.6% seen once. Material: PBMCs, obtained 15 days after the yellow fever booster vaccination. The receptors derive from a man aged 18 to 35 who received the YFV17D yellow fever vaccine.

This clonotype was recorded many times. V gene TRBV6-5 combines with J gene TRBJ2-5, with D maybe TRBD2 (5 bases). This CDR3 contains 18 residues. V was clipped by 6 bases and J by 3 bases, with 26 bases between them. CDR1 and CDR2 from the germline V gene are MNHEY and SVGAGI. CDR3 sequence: CASRSGVQFPPTEETQYF. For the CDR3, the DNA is TGTGCCAGCAGGTCCGGGGTTCAATTTCCCCCGACGGAAGAGACCCAGTACTTC.

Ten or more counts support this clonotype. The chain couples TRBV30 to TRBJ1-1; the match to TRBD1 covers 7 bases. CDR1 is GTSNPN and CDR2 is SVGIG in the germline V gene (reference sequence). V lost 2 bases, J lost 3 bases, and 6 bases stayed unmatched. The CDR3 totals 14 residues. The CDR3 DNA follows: TGTGCCTGGAGTATACGGACAGGAGACACTGAAGCTTTCTTT. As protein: CAWSIRTGDTEAFF. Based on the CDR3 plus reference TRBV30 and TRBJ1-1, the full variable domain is SQTIHQWPATLVQPVGSPLSLECTVEGTSNPNLYWYRQAAGRGLQLLFYSVGIGQISSEVPQNLSASRPQDRQFILSSKKLLLSDSGFYLCAWSIRTGDTEAFFGQGTRLTVV.

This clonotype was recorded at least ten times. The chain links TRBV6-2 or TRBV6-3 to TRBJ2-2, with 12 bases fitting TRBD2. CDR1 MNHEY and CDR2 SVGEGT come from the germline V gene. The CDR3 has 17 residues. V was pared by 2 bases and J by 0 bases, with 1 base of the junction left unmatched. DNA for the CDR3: TGTGCCAGCAGTTACGGACTAGCGGGGACGAACACCGGGGAGCTGTTTTTT. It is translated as CASSYGLAGTNTGELFF.

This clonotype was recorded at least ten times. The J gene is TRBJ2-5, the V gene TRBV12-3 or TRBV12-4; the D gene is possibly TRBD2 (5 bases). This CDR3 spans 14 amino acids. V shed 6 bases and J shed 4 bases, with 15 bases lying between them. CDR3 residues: CASSRSGVRETQYF. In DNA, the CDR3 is TGTGCCAGCAGCCGCTCCGGGGTCCGAGAGACCCAGTACTTC.

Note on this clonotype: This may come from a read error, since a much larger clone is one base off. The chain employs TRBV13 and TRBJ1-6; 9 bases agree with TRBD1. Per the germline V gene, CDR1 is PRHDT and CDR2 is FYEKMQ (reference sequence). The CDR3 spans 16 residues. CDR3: CACSPRLGTGRSPLHF. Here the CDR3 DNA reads TGTGCCTGCAGCCCGAGATTAGGGACAGGGCGATCACCCCTCCACTTT.

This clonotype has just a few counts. CDR3 residues: CASSLGAGEAFF. The CDR3 coding sequence is TGTGCCAGCAGCTTGGGGGCGGGGGAAGCTTTCTTT. The chain recombines TRBV5-4 with TRBJ1-1, with D unclear. The CDR3 loop spans 12 amino acids. The V gene lost 0 bases and the J gene lost 8 bases, with 8 bases spanning the gap. Germline CDR1 reads SGHNT; CDR2 reads YYREEE (reference sequence).